This record covers a single T cell receptor (beta chain). Only in-frame clones appear in the TCRdb table, and some are missing; sequencing was by immunoSEQ multiplex PCR. The sample consists of some 30,000 clones, less than 95% of them appearing once. The V gene lost 7 bases and the J gene lost 5 bases, with 12 bases spanning the gap. The CDR3 is 13 amino acids. CDR1 and CDR2 from the germline V gene are MNHEY and SVGAGI. This specimen belongs to a study of blood T cell repertoires in COVID-19. For the study at large: Both acute and convalescent COVID-19 samples were obtained from the United States, Italy and Spain.

The V call is TRBV6-5, the J call TRBJ1-5; TRBD1 is a possible D gene (5 bases). The sequencing sample was made of peripheral blood. The clonotype comes from an older man with active or convalescent COVID-19. The CDR3 sequence: CASTREGDQPQHF. The CDR3, as DNA: TGTGCCAGCACCAGGGAAGGGGATCAGCCCCAGCATTTT.